This is a list of T cell receptor beta chains from one sample in a study of response to subunit inactivated influenza vaccine. One entry per CDR3 protein results from TCRdb running MiXCR on the RT-PCR reads. The sample shows about 780,000 distinct CDR3 sequences, around a sixth of them seen only once. The sample consisted of PBMCs from blood, taken approximately 5 days after vaccination. All receptors derive from a man in his forties or fifties who received an inactivated influenza vaccine. CDR3s include the opening cysteine and the closing phenylalanine or tryptophan. The D gene is left open where the match is weak. A clone size is listed for some rows: how often the clone was seen (once, few, many), or a class if it is expanded.

J	size	D	V	DNA	CDR3
TRBJ1-2	NA	NA	TRBV18	TGTGCCAGCTCTCGGTACCGCTCTGACCTTAACTATGGCTACACCTTC	CASSRYRSDLNYGYTF
TRBJ2-3	NA	NA	TRBV20-1	TGCAGTGCTAGGCCTATCGAAGATACAGATACGCAGTATTTT	CSARPIEDTDTQYF
TRBJ2-7	many	TRBD2	TRBV29-1	TGCAGCGTAGTTCCTAGCGGGAGGGCCTACGAGCAGTACTTC	CSVVPSGRAYEQYF
TRBJ2-7	few	TRBD2	TRBV7-2	TGTGCCAGCAGCTTAGGGGCTAGCGGGGCCACCTACGAGCAGTACTTC	CASSLGASGATYEQYF
TRBJ1-5	many	NA	TRBV20-1	TGCAGTGCTAGAGATTTGCAGGGCGGTTTTCAGCCCCAGCATTTT	CSARDLQGGFQPQHF
TRBJ1-6	NA	NA	TRBV12-3/TRBV12-4	TGTGCCAGCAGCCAGGACAGTAATTCACCCCTCCACTTT	CASSQDSNSPLHF
TRBJ2-7	NA	TRBD1	TRBV6-1	TGTGCCACCAGACAGGGGGGTCGTTACGAGCAGTACTTC	CATRQGGRYEQYF
TRBJ1-1	few	NA	TRBV15	TGTGCCACCAGCGCCTGGATCGGGACTGAAGCTTTCTTT	CATSAWIGTEAFF
TRBJ2-7	few	NA	TRBV20-1	TGCAGTGCTGGCCCGGCAGGCGAGCAGTACTTC	CSAGPAGEQYF
TRBJ1-2	few	TRBD1	TRBV14	TGTGCCAGCAGCCTAGATAGGACAGGACCCAACGGCTACACCTTC	CASSLDRTGPNGYTF
TRBJ1-2	NA	NA	TRBV5-1	TGCGCCAGCAGCTTCTCGGAAGCCGGCTACACCTTC	CASSFSEAGYTF
TRBJ2-7	NA	NA	TRBV19	TGTGCCAGTAGTCGCCGGGACAACATCTACGAGCAGTACTTC	CASSRRDNIYEQYF
TRBJ2-5	NA	TRBD1	TRBV5-6	TGTGCCAGCAGCTTGGACAGGGGGTTGCAGACCCAGTACTTC	CASSLDRGLQTQYF
TRBJ1-6	many	NA	TRBV5-1	TGCGCCAGCAGCCCATTGGAAGAGTCACCCCTCCACTTT	CASSPLEESPLHF
TRBJ2-1	NA	TRBD2	TRBV9	TGTGCCAGCAGCCAGAGTCGGCTAGCGGGCTTCCGTGAGCAGTTCTTC	CASSQSRLAGFREQFF
TRBJ2-2	NA	NA	TRBV29-1	TGCAGCGTTGAAAGATACACCGGGGAGCTGTTTTTT	CSVERYTGELFF
TRBJ2-7	many	TRBD2	TRBV20-1	TGCAGTGCCAGACTAGCGGGGGCAGGACACGAGCAGTACTTC	CSARLAGAGHEQYF
TRBJ2-1	few	TRBD1	TRBV15	TGTGCCACCAGCAGCCTAAGCGGGACAGGGAACTACAATGAGCAGTTCTTC	CATSSLSGTGNYNEQFF
TRBJ2-3	many	TRBD1	TRBV18	TGTGCCAGCAGCCCACGACAGGGTAGCACAGATACGCAGTATTTT	CASSPRQGSTDTQYF
TRBJ2-1	NA	NA	TRBV7-7	TGTGCTAGCAGCTTATCCACTAGTGTATACAATGAGCAGTTCTTC	CASSLSTSVYNEQFF
TRBJ2-1	NA	NA	TRBV28	TGTGCCAGCAATTTAGAGTCCTACAATGAGCAGTTCTTC	CASNLESYNEQFF
TRBJ1-1	few	NA	TRBV19	TGTGCCAGTAGTCTTAGCTCCGGGACGGCAGAGGGAAACACTGAAGCTTTCTTT	CASSLSSGTAEGNTEAFF
TRBJ2-3	few	NA	TRBV5-1	TGCGCCAGCAGCCTTGACCTCAGTACTAGCACAGATACGCAGTATTTT	CASSLDLSTSTDTQYF
TRBJ2-1	NA	NA	TRBV6-5	TGTGCCAGCAGTTACGGGGCAGGCAAATACAATGAGCAGTTCTTC	CASSYGAGKYNEQFF
TRBJ2-7	NA	TRBD1	TRBV7-2	TGTGCCAGCACAACCGGCGGGACAGGGGGCGCCGTGCAGTACTTC	CASTTGGTGGAVQYF
TRBJ2-3	NA	NA	TRBV24-1	TGTGCCACCAGTGATTTTTCGTCAGAAAGCACAGATACGCAGTATTTT	CATSDFSSESTDTQYF
TRBJ2-1	NA	NA	TRBV7-3	TGTGCCAGCAGCTTTAGTAACAATGAGCAGTTCTTC	CASSFSNNEQFF
TRBJ2-3	few	NA	TRBV7-2	TGTGCCAGCAGCTTAATAGGGACAACTAGCACAGATACGCAGTATTTT	CASSLIGTTSTDTQYF
TRBJ2-7	few	TRBD1	TRBV30	TGTGCCTGGAGTGTAGGGACAGGGAGGTACGAGCAGTACTTC	CAWSVGTGRYEQYF
TRBJ1-5	few	NA	TRBV5-5	TGTGCCAGCAGCTTGCGTGATGACCTTAGCAATCAGCCCCAGCATTTT	CASSLRDDLSNQPQHF
TRBJ1-3	NA	NA	TRBV9	TGTGCCAGCAGCGTAGCTACTGCGATCTCTGGAAACACCATATATTTT	CASSVATAISGNTIYF
TRBJ2-1	NA	TRBD2	TRBV5-1	TGCGCCAGCAGGTTACTAGCGGGGGGGCGTGGTGAGCAGTTCTTC	CASRLLAGGRGEQFF
TRBJ1-3	few	NA	TRBV20-1	TGCAGTGCGGGGGGGGGAACCTCTGGAAACACCATATATTTT	CSAGGGTSGNTIYF
TRBJ2-3	NA	NA	TRBV7-9	TGTGCCAGCAGCCCGGGACGGCTCGTCGCAGATACGCAGTATTTT	CASSPGRLVADTQYF
TRBJ2-2	NA	NA	TRBV2	TGTGCCAATAACAGGGATACCGGGGAGCTGTTTTTT	CANNRDTGELFF
TRBJ2-1	few	NA	TRBV27	TGTGCCAGCAGTTTCTTAGTGGCGGATGAGCAGTTCTTC	CASSFLVADEQFF
TRBJ2-2	few	TRBD1	TRBV12-3/TRBV12-4	TGTGCCAGCAGGCCCGGACAGGTCGAGTCCGGGGAGCTGTTTTTT	CASRPGQVESGELFF
TRBJ1-6	many	NA	TRBV7-9	TGTGCCAGCAGCTTGGACAAGTATTCCCGGTCACCCCTCCACTTT	CASSLDKYSRSPLHF
TRBJ2-1	few	NA	TRBV7-8	TGTGCCAGCAGCCCGGGACTCACGGGGTACAATGAGCAGTTCTTC	CASSPGLTGYNEQFF
TRBJ2-3	few	TRBD2	TRBV6-4	TGTGCCAGCAGTGAACGGTCAAACCTAGCGGGACATACGCAGTATTTT	CASSERSNLAGHTQYF
TRBJ2-1	NA	TRBD2	TRBV4-3	TGCGCCACCAGCCCGGCTAGCGGGGGGGCCTACAATGAGCAGTTCTTC	CATSPASGGAYNEQFF
TRBJ1-2	few	NA	TRBV18	TGTGCCAGCTCACGAAGCGGGGGAGTTAGCTATGGCTACACCTTC	CASSRSGGVSYGYTF
TRBJ2-7	few	TRBD2	TRBV6-1	TGTGCCAGCAGTAGAACTAGCGGGAGTGTGTCCTACGAGCAGTACTTC	CASSRTSGSVSYEQYF
TRBJ1-1	NA	NA	TRBV9	TGTGCCAGCAGCGTACTCTCTTCGGGAAACACTGAAGCTTTCTTT	CASSVLSSGNTEAFF
TRBJ2-1	few	TRBD2	TRBV29-1	TGCAGCGTTGACGGACTAGCAGAGGCAGCGCAGTTCTTC	CSVDGLAEAAQFF
TRBJ2-5	NA	NA	TRBV10-3	TGTGCCACCCAGACAGGCCAGGGGGAGACCCAGTACTTC	CATQTGQGETQYF
TRBJ1-1	NA	TRBD1	TRBV3-1	TGTGCCAGCAGGCAAGGGACAGGGACTGCTTTCTTT	CASRQGTGTAFF
TRBJ2-1	NA	NA	TRBV4-2	TGTGCCAGCAGCCGGGACTTACCCTACAATGAGCAGTTCTTC	CASSRDLPYNEQFF
TRBJ2-7	many	NA	TRBV20-1	TGCAGTGCTAGACCTCTTTCACGGGCCTCATCCTACGAGCAGTACTTC	CSARPLSRASSYEQYF
TRBJ2-2	NA	NA	TRBV7-9	TGTGCCAGCAGCTTAGACAGGGAGCGGTCGAGCACCGGGGAGCTGTTTTTT	CASSLDRERSSTGELFF
TRBJ2-2	NA	NA	TRBV6-2/TRBV6-3	TGTGCCAGCAGCCGCGAGGAGAGATGGGAGCTGTTTTTT	CASSREERWELFF